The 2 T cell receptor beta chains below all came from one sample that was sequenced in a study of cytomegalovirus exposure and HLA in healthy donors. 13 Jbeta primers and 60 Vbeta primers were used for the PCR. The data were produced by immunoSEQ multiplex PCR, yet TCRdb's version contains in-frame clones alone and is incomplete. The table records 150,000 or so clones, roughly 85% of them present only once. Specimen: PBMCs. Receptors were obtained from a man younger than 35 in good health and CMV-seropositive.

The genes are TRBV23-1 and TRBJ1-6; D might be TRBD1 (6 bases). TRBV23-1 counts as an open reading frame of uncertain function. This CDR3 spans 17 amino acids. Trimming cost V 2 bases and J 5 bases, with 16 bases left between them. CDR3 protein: CASSQEPRQDDNSPLHF. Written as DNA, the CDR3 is TGCGCCAGCAGTCAAGAACCTCGACAGGACGATAATTCACCCCTCCACTTT.

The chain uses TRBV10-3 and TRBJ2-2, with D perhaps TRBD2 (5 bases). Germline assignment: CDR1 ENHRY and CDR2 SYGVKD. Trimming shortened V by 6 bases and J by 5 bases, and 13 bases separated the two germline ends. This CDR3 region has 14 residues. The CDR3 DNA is TGTGCCATCAGCTCCGGGATCGAAACCGGGGAGCTGTTTTTT. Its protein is CAISSGIETGELFF.